Below, one T cell receptor (beta chain) is given with its context. The CDR3 spans 15 residues. V lost 0 bases and J 4 bases, leaving 11 bases between the germline ends. Germline loops: CDR1 MNHNS, CDR2 SASEGT. This specimen comes from a study of shared clonotypes between healthy human individuals. The repertoire was sequenced with immunoSEQ multiplex PCR; TCRdb's copy has only in-frame clones and lacks some. The repertoire holds 900,000 to 1,200,000 clones, with about 80% as singletons. The chain carries TRBV6-1 and TRBJ2-3; tentative D call: TRBD2 (5 bases). The sample taken for sequencing was memory CD4+ T cells from PBMCs. Noted subset: CD45RA-negative fraction. The source is a man younger than 35 in good health. Some clones in this sample may be carry-over from other donors' samples. CDR3 sequence: CASSEARWESDTQYF. The CDR3 bases are TGTGCCAGCAGTGAAGCGCGGTGGGAGTCAGATACGCAGTATTTT.